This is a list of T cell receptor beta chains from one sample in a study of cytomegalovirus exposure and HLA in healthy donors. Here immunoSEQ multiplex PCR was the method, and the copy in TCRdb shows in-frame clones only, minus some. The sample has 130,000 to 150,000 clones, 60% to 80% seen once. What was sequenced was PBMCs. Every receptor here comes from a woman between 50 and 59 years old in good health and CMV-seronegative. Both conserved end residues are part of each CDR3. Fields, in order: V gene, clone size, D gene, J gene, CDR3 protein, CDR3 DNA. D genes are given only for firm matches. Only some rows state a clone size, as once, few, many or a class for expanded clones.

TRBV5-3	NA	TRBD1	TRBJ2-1	CARSSRTGGPYNEQFF	TGTGCCAGAAGCTCGAGGACAGGGGGCCCCTACAATGAGCAGTTCTTC
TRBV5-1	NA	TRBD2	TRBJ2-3	CASSLTSGSTDTQYF	TGCGCCAGCAGCTTGACTAGCGGGAGCACAGATACGCAGTATTTT
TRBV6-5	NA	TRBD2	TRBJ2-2	CASTNAGSGTGELFF	TGTGCCAGCACCAACGCGGGTAGCGGGACCGGGGAGCTGTTTTTT
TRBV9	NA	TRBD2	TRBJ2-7	CASSRGEGYEQYF	TGTGCCAGCAGTCGGGGGGAGGGCTACGAGCAGTACTTC
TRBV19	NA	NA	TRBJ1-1	CASSNGGETEAFF	TGTGCCAGTAGTAATGGGGGGGAGACTGAAGCTTTCTTT
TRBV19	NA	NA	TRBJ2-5	CASTASGVETQYF	TGTGCCAGCACCGCCTCAGGGGTAGAGACCCAGTACTTC
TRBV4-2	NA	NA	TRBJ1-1	CASSQVVLALTSEAFF	TGTGCCAGCAGCCAAGTTGTCCTTGCTTTGACATCAGAAGCTTTCTTT
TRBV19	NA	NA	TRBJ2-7	CASSGQTSSYEQYF	TGTGCCAGTAGTGGGCAGACCAGCTCCTACGAGCAGTACTTC
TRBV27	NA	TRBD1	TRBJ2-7	CASQGAGSEQYF	TGTGCCTCGCAGGGGGCGGGCTCCGAGCAGTACTTC
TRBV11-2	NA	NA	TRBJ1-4	CASSLAGASEKLFF	TGTGCCAGCAGCCTGGCGGGGGCTTCTGAAAAACTGTTTTTT
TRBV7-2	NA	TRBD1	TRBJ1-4	CASSRQGALTNEKLFF	TGTGCCAGCAGCAGACAGGGGGCGTTGACTAATGAAAAACTGTTTTTT
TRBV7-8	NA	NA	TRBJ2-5	CASIPEGLEGTQYF	TGTGCCAGCATCCCTGAAGGTCTAGAGGGGACCCAGTACTTC
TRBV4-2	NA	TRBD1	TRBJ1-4	CASSLRGQLNEKLFF	TGTGCCAGCAGCCTAAGGGGGCAGCTTAATGAAAAACTGTTTTTT
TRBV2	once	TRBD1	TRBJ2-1	CASSGQGYNEQFF	TGTGCCAGCTCGGGACAGGGGTACAATGAGCAGTTCTTC
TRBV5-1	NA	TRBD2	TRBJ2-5	CASRPPSGGKETQYF	TGCGCCAGCCGACCCCCCAGCGGGGGTAAAGAGACCCAGTACTTC
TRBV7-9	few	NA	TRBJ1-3	CASSSGNSGNTIYF	TGTGCCAGCAGCTCAGGAAACTCTGGAAACACCATATATTTT
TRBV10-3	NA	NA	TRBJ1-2	CAISLDIGSSYTF	TGTGCCATCAGTTTGGACATTGGTTCGAGCTACACCTTC
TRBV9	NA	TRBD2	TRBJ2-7	CASSRRTRMDEQYF	TGTGCCAGCAGCCGCCGGACTAGAATGGACGAGCAGTACTTC
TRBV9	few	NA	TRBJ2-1	CASSPLAVYNEQFF	TGTGCCAGCAGCCCCCTAGCAGTATACAATGAGCAGTTCTTC
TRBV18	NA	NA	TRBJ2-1	CASSPYSRAGYNEQFF	TGTGCCAGCTCGCCCTATTCCCGGGCAGGGTACAATGAGCAGTTCTTC
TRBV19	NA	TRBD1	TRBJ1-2	CASSMGDRVYGYTF	TGTGCCAGTAGTATGGGGGACAGGGTCTATGGCTACACCTTC
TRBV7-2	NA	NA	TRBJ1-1	CASRSRTASAEAFF	TGTGCCAGCAGATCCCGGACAGCTTCAGCTGAAGCTTTCTTT
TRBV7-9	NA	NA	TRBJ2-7	CASSLVGYRVVCEQYF	TGTGCCAGCAGCTTAGTGGGTTACAGGGTAGTATGCGAGCAGTACTTC
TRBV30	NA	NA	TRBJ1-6	CAWSTGTRIVDSPLHF	TGTGCCTGGAGTACCGGGACTCGGATCGTGGATTCACCCCTCCACTTT
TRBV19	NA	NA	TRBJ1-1	CASTSYRDTVNTEAFF	TGTGCCAGTACCAGTTACCGGGACACCGTTAACACTGAAGCTTTCTTT
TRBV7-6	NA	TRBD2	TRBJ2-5	CASSFALAGGRETQYF	TGTGCCAGCAGCTTCGCACTAGCGGGGGGGCGGGAGACCCAGTACTTC
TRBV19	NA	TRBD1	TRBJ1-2	CASSMLAGGNYGYTF	TGTGCCAGTAGTATGCTGGCAGGGGGAAACTATGGCTACACCTTC
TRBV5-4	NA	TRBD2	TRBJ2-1	CASSEKRGRHYNEQFF	TGTGCCAGCAGCGAAAAGCGGGGGCGACACTACAATGAGCAGTTCTTC
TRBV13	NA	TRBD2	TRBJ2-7	CASSNTSGGTYEQYF	TGTGCCAGCAGCAACACTAGCGGGGGAACCTACGAGCAGTACTTC
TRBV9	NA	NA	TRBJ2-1	CASSGGAYNEQFF	TGTGCCAGCAGCGGCGGAGCCTACAATGAGCAGTTCTTC
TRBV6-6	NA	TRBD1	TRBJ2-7	CASSYGTGDEQYF	TGTGCCAGCAGTTACGGGACAGGGGACGAGCAGTACTTC
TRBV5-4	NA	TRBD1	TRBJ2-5	CASSPGQPQETQYF	TGTGCCAGCAGCCCGGGACAGCCTCAAGAGACCCAGTACTTC
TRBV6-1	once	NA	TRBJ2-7	CASSEIIGAGRYEQYF	TGTGCCAGCAGTGAAATTATAGGGGCCGGGCGATACGAGCAGTACTTC
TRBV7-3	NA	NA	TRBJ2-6	CASSLVARAGANVLTF	TGTGCCAGCAGCTTAGTGGCCAGGGCTGGGGCCAACGTCCTGACTTTC
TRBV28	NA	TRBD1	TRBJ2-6	CASRMIGQVSSGANVLTF	TGTGCCAGCAGGATGATAGGACAGGTTAGCTCTGGGGCCAACGTCCTGACTTTC
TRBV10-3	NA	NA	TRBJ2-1	CAISELGLNNEQFF	TGTGCCATCAGTGAGCTGGGACTCAACAATGAGCAGTTCTTC
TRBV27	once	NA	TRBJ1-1	CASSLSVTRWTEAFF	TGTGCCAGCAGTTTATCGGTCACTCGGTGGACTGAAGCTTTCTTT
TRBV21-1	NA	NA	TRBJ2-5	CASSKVAGLARETQYF	TGTGCCAGCAGCAAAGTAGCGGGGCTAGCACGGGAGACCCAGTACTTC